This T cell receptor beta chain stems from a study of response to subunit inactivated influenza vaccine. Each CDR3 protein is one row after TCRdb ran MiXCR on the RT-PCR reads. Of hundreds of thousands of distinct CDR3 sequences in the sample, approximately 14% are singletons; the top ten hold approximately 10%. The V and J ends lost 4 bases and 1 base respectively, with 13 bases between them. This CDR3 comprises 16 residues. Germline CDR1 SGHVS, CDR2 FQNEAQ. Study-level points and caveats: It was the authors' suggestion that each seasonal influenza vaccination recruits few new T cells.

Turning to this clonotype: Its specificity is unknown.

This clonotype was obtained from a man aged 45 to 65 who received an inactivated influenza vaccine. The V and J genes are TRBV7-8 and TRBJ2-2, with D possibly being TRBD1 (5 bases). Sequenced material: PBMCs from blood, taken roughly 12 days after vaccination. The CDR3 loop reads CASSSRAALNTGELFF. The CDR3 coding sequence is TGTGCCAGCAGCTCCAGGGCGGCGCTGAACACCGGGGAGCTGTTTTTT. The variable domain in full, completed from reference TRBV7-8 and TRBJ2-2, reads GAGVSQSPRYKVAKRGQDVALRCDPISGHVSLFWYQQALGQGPEFLTYFQNEAQLDKSGLPSDRFFAERPEGSVSTLKIQRTQQEDSAVYLCASSSRAALNTGELFFGEGSRLTVL.